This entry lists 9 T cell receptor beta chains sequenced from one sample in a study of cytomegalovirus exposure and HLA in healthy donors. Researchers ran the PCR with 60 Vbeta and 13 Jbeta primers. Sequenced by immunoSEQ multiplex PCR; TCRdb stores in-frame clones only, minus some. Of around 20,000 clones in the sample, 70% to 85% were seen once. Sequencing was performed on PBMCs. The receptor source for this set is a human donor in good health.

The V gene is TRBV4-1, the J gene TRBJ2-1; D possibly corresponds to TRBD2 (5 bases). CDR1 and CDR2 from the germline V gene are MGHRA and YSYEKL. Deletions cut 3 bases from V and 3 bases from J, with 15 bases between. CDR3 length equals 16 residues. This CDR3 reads CASSHTRNRGYNEQFF. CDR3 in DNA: TGCGCCAGCAGCCACACCAGAAACCGGGGCTACAATGAGCAGTTCTTC.

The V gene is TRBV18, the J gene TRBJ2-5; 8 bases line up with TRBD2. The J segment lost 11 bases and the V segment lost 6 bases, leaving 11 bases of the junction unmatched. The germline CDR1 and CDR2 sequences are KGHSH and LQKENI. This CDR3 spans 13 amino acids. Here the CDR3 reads CASSGGDRREQYF. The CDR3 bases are TGTGCCAGCTCCGGGGGGGATAGGCGGGAGCAGTACTTC.

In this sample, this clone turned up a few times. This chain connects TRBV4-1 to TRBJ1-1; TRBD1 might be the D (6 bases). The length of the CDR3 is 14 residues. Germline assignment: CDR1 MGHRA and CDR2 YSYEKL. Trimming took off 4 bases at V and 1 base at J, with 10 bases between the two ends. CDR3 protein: CASSLWTANTEAFF. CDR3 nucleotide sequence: TGCGCCAGCAGCCTATGGACAGCGAACACTGAAGCTTTCTTT.

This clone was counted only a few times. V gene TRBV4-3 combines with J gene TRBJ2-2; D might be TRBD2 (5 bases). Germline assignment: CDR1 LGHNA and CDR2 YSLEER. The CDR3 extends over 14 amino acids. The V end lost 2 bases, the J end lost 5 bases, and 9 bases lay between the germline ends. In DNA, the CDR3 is TGCGCCAGCAGCCAACGTCGGGAAACCGGGGAGCTGTTTTTT. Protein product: CASSQRRETGELFF.

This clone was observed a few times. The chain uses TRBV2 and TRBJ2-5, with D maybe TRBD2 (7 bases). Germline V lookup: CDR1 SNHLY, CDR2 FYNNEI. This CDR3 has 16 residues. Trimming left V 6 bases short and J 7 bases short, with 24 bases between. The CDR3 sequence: CASRNLLANQGGTQYF. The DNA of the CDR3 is TGTGCCAGCAGAAACTTACTAGCGAATCAAGGGGGGACCCAGTACTTC.

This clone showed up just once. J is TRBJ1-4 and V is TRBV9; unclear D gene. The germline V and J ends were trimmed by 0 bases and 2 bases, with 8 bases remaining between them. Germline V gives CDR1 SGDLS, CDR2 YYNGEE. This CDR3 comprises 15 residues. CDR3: CASSVGGSTNEKLFF. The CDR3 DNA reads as TGTGCCAGCAGCGTAGGAGGGTCGACTAATGAAAAACTGTTTTTT.

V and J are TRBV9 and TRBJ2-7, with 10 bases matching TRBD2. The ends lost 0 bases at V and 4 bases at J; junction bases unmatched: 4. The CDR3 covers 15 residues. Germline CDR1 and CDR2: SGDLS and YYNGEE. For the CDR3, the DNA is TGTGCCAGCAGCGTAGGGACTAGCGGTTTGTACGAGCAGTACTTC. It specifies CASSVGTSGLYEQYF.

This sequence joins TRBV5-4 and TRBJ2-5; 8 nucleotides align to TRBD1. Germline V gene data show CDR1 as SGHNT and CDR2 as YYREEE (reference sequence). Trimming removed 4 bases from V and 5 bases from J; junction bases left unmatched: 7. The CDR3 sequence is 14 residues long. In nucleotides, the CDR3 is TGTGCCAGCAGCCCGAGGACAGGGAGGGAGACCCAGTACTTC. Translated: CASSPRTGRETQYF.

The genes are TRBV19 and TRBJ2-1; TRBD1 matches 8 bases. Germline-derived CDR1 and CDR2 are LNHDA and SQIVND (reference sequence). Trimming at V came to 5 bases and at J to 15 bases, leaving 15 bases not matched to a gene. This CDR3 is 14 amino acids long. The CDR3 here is CASSLTGGHSLPFF. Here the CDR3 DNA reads TGTGCCAGTAGTTTAACAGGGGGACATTCATTGCCGTTCTTC.